This is a list of T cell receptor beta chains from one sample in a study of cytomegalovirus exposure and HLA in healthy donors. Using immunoSEQ multiplex PCR, the repertoire was profiled, and TCRdb retains in-frame clones only, with some absent. The sample lists under 130,000 clones, approximately 70% occurring once. The sample was PBMCs. Receptor source: a man aged 30-40 years in good health and CMV-seropositive. Each CDR3 is given with its conserved first and last residue. A D gene is named only where the DNA matches it firmly. Clone sizes are given selectively: once, few, many, or a class where the clone is expanded.

>.|TRBV7-2|.|TRBJ1-3
CASSLGLGGTIYF
TGTGCCAGCAGCTTGGGGCTAGGGGGCACCATATATTTT
>TRBD2|TRBV11-1|.|TRBJ2-5
CASSFSLAEETQYF
TGTGCCAGCAGCTTCTCTCTAGCGGAAGAGACCCAGTACTTC
>.|TRBV6-6|.|TRBJ1-4
CASWFGGMGEKLFF
TGTGCCAGCTGGTTCGGGGGGATGGGGGAAAAACTGTTTTTT
>.|TRBV19|.|TRBJ1-4
CASSNPRGRGREALFF
TGTGCCAGTAGTAACCCCCGTGGCAGGGGCCGCGAGGCACTGTTTTTT
>TRBD1|TRBV5-4|.|TRBJ2-7
CASSEGGWSGQGSDEQYF
TGTGCCAGCAGCGAGGGAGGATGGTCGGGACAGGGGTCCGACGAGCAGTACTTC
>.|TRBV7-7|.|TRBJ2-7
CASSRTESSYEQYF
TGTGCTAGCAGCCGGACAGAGTCCTCCTACGAGCAGTACTTC
>TRBD2|TRBV7-2|.|TRBJ2-1
CASSGGEMFNEQFF
TGTGCCAGCAGCGGGGGGGAAATGTTCAATGAGCAGTTCTTC
>TRBD1|TRBV7-3|.|TRBJ1-1
CASSSSGGRTEAFF
TGTGCCAGCAGCTCCTCAGGGGGGAGGACTGAAGCTTTCTTT
>.|TRBV2|few|TRBJ2-3
CASGGGLSTDTQYF
TGTGCCAGCGGGGGGGGCCTCAGCACAGATACGCAGTATTTT
>.|TRBV5-5|.|TRBJ2-2
CASSLSGIVRTGELFF
TGTGCCAGCAGCTTGTCGGGGATTGTTAGGACCGGGGAGCTGTTTTTT
>.|TRBV7-8|few|TRBJ2-7
CASSLAGHLSYEQYF
TGTGCCAGCAGCTTAGCCGGACACCTCTCCTACGAGCAGTACTTC
>.|TRBV6-5|.|TRBJ1-1
CASSYLAGANTEAFF
TGTGCCAGCAGTTACCTGGCAGGGGCCAACACTGAAGCCTTCTTT
>.|TRBV11-2|few|TRBJ1-1
CASSFDGGTEAFF
TGTGCCAGCAGCTTTGACGGAGGGACGGAAGCTTTCTTT
>.|TRBV6-1|.|TRBJ1-1
CASNKQNLEAFF
TGTGCCAGCAACAAACAGAACCTAGAAGCTTTCTTT
>.|TRBV6-5|.|TRBJ2-3
CASSSPTGDTQYF
TGTGCCAGCAGTTCCCCGACGGGGGATACGCAGTATTTT
>.|TRBV10-3|.|TRBJ2-3
CATQEQASSTDTQYF
TGTGCCACGCAAGAACAGGCTTCTAGCACAGATACGCAGTATTTT
>.|TRBV29-1|once|TRBJ2-1
CSVLGSEGTYNEQFF
TGCAGCGTATTAGGGTCGGAGGGGACCTACAATGAGCAGTTCTTC
>.|TRBV7-8|.|TRBJ1-6
CASSNRDFPYNSPLHF
TGTGCCAGCAGCAACCGGGACTTCCCCTATAATTCACCCCTCCACTTT
>TRBD1|TRBV5-4|.|TRBJ1-4
CASSLDRGLNEKLFF
TGTGCCAGCAGCTTGGACAGGGGCCTTAATGAAAAACTGTTTTTT
>.|TRBV30|.|TRBJ2-1
CAWSATYNEQFF
TGTGCCTGGAGTGCTACCTACAATGAGCAGTTCTTC
>TRBD1|TRBV6-5|.|TRBJ2-7
CASSYRGPDEQYF
TGTGCCAGCAGTTATAGGGGGCCCGACGAGCAGTACTTC
>TRBD2|TRBV6-1|.|TRBJ2-7
CASSEFGGGAQTYEQYF
TGTGCCAGCAGTGAATTTGGCGGGGGGGCCCAAACCTACGAGCAGTACTTC
>.|TRBV2|.|TRBJ1-4
CASLQGDNEKLFF
TGTGCCAGCTTACAGGGAGACAATGAAAAACTGTTTTTT
>TRBD1|TRBV19|.|TRBJ1-5
CASSILGQIVQPQHF
TGTGCCAGTAGTATATTGGGACAGATCGTCCAGCCCCAGCATTTT
>.|TRBV5-5|.|TRBJ2-5
CASSFGRGKETQYF
TGTGCCAGCAGCTTCGGGCGGGGCAAGGAGACCCAGTACTTC
>TRBD1|TRBV6-1|.|TRBJ1-2
CASSDGGQGAPSYTF
TGTGCCAGCAGTGACGGGGGACAGGGGGCACCGAGCTACACCTTC
>TRBD2|TRBV7-2|.|TRBJ2-1
CASSFGLAAYNERFF
TGTGCCAGCAGCTTCGGACTAGCGGCCTACAATGAGCGGTTCTTC
>.|TRBV6-1|.|TRBJ1-5
CASSSKISGEQPQHF
TGTGCCAGCAGTTCCAAGATCTCAGGGGAACAGCCCCAGCATTTT
>TRBD1|TRBV7-9|once|TRBJ2-7
CASSSDRGSSYEQYF
TGTGCCAGCAGCTCGGACAGGGGTAGCTCCTACGAGCAGTACTTC
>.|TRBV19|few|TRBJ2-1
CASSMVPSYNEQFF
TGTGCCAGTAGTATGGTGCCTAGCTACAATGAGCAGTTCTTC
>.|TRBV18|once|TRBJ2-7
CASSPGRQAIEQYF
TGTGCCAGCTCACCAGGAAGACAGGCGATCGAGCAGTACTTC
>.|TRBV4-1|few|TRBJ1-4
CASSQEARGPEKLFF
TGCGCCAGCAGCCAAGAGGCCAGGGGCCCTGAAAAACTGTTTTTT
>.|TRBV6-1|.|TRBJ1-2
CASSEWAKQEPNYGYTF
TGTGCCAGCAGTGAATGGGCTAAACAGGAACCTAACTATGGCTATACCTTC
>TRBD2|TRBV6-1|.|TRBJ2-3
CASSRTSGGTDTQYF
TGTGCCAGCAGTCGTACTAGCGGGGGCACAGATACGCAGTATTTT
>TRBD1|TRBV6-6|.|TRBJ1-1
CASSLPGGADGGAFF
TGTGCCAGCAGCCTACCAGGGGGCGCGGATGGGGGGGCTTTCTTT
>TRBD1|TRBV18|.|TRBJ1-2
CASSPVGQASGYTF
TGTGCCAGCTCACCGGTGGGACAGGCCTCAGGCTACACCTTC
>TRBD1|TRBV27|.|TRBJ1-5
CASSKQGSRVNSQPQHF
TGTGCCAGCAGTAAACAGGGGTCTAGAGTTAATAGTCAGCCCCAGCATTTT
>.|TRBV5-6|.|TRBJ2-2
CASSLELRSTGELFF
TGTGCCAGCAGCTTGGAGCTTAGGAGCACCGGGGAGCTGTTTTTT
>.|TRBV5-1|few|TRBJ2-7
CASSFTGLRSYEQYF
TGCGCCAGCAGCTTTACAGGGCTGAGATCCTACGAGCAGTACTTC
>.|TRBV6-5|few|TRBJ1-1
CASSYWGQNTEAFF
TGTGCCAGCAGTTACTGGGGGCAGAACACTGAAGCTTTCTTT
>TRBD2|TRBV6-4|.|TRBJ2-3
CASASSGGTSTDTQYF
TGTGCCAGCGCCTCTAGCGGGGGAACTAGCACAGATACGCAGTATTTT
>TRBD1|TRBV19|.|TRBJ1-2
CASSISPGGYGYTF
TGTGCCAGTAGTATTTCTCCAGGGGGCTATGGCTACACCTTC
>.|TRBV19|.|TRBJ1-2
CASSITGSETYGYTF
TGTGCCAGTAGTATAACGGGGTCTGAGACCTATGGCTACACCTTC
>TRBD1|TRBV7-9|.|TRBJ1-3
CASSFIPGQGFGNTIYF
TGTGCCAGCAGCTTCATACCGGGACAGGGTTTTGGAAACACCATATATTTT
>.|TRBV5-1|.|TRBJ1-2
CASSLAKGGLDYGYTF
TGCGCCAGCAGCTTGGCTAAGGGAGGCCTTGACTATGGCTACACCTTC
>TRBD1|TRBV6-4|few|TRBJ1-4
CASSDSIRDRGTTNEKLFF
TGTGCCAGCAGTGACTCAATCCGGGACAGGGGGACCACTAATGAAAAACTGTTTTTT
>.|TRBV4-1|.|TRBJ2-1
CASSQGTVSSYNEQFF
TGCGCCAGCAGCCAAGGGACAGTGAGCTCCTACAATGAGCAGTTCTTC
>.|TRBV27|.|TRBJ1-5
CASSPQAWNQPQHF
TGTGCCAGCAGTCCCCAGGCCTGGAATCAGCCCCAGCATTTT
>TRBD2|TRBV13|.|TRBJ2-1
CASSLRGGGYHEQFF
TGTGCCAGCAGCTTACGCGGGGGGGGTTATCACGAGCAGTTCTTC
>.|TRBV7-8|few|TRBJ2-5
CASSLDSSNDQETQYF
TGTGCCAGCAGCTTAGACAGCAGCAACGACCAAGAGACCCAGTACTTC
>.|TRBV5-6|.|TRBJ1-2
CASGLRENGYTF
TGTGCCAGCGGTTTGAGGGAGAATGGCTACACCTTC
>TRBD2|TRBV28|many|TRBJ2-7
CASSLGGVPLAGTLGYEQYF
TGTGCCAGCAGTTTGGGGGGAGTACCTTTAGCGGGGACCCTGGGGTACGAGCAGTACTTC
>.|TRBV7-8|.|TRBJ1-4
CASSLSRLQGFNEKLFF
TGTGCCAGCAGCTTATCGCGGTTGCAGGGATTTAATGAAAAACTGTTTTTT